This T cell receptor (beta chain) was sequenced for a study of CD8 T cells in ankylosing spondylitis. Of note for this clonotype: As yet, its antigen is unknown.

V lost 0 bases and J lost 3, with 9 bases in between. CDR3 length: 14 amino acids. Germline V gene data show CDR1 as SGHRS and CDR2 as YFSETQ. A single record per CDR3 protein comes from TCRdb applying MiXCR to the 5' RACE reads. Among 750,000 to 850,000 distinct CDR3 sequences listed, 12% were seen once. General study results and limits: Relatively scarce in peripheral blood, disease-linked clones were CD8+. A TCR beta motif of under 10 highly homologous variants appeared characteristic of ankylosing spondylitis blood.

This clonotype originated in a male donor with ankylosing spondylitis. Sample: blood, either unsorted or a sorted T cell fraction (not recorded which). This rearrangement joins TRBV5-1 to TRBJ1-1; D ambiguous. CDR3 sequence (DNA): TGCGCCAGCAGCTTGGTCAGGATCGACACTGAAGCTTTCTTT. Amino acid sequence: CASSLVRIDTEAFF. The complete variable domain, with remaining parts taken from reference TRBV5-1 and TRBJ1-1, reads KAGVTQTPRYLIKTRGQQVTLSCSPISGHRSVSWYQQTPGQGLQFLFEYFSETQRNKGNFPGRFSGRQFSNSRSEMNVSTLELGDSALYLCASSLVRIDTEAFFGQGTRLTVV.